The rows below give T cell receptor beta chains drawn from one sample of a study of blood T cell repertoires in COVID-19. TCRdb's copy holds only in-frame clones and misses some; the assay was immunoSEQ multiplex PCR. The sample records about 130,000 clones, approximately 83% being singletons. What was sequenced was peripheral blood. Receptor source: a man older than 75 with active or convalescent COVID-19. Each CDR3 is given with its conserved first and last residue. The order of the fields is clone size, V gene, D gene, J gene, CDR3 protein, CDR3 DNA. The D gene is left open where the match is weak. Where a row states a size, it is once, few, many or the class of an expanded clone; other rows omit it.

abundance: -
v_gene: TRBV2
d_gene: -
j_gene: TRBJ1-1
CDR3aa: CASSPRGLITEAFF
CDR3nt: TGTGCCAGCAGCCCCAGGGGCCTAATCACTGAAGCTTTCTTT

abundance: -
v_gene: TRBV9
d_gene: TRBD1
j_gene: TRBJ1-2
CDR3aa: CASSADRANGYTF
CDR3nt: TGTGCCAGCAGCGCTGACAGGGCGAATGGCTACACCTTC

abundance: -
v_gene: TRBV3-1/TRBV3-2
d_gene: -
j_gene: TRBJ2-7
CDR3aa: CASSRVAQGYEQYF
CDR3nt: TGTGCCAGCAGCCGCGTGGCACAGGGTTACGAGCAGTACTTC

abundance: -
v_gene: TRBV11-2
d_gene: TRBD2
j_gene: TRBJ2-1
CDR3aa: CASISVGERGNNEQFF
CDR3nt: TGTGCCAGCATATCCGTGGGGGAGCGGGGGAACAATGAGCAGTTCTTC

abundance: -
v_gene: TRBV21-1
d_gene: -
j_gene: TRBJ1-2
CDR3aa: CASSTGQITNYGYTF
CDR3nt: TGTGCCAGCAGCACCGGACAGATCACAAACTATGGCTACACCTTC

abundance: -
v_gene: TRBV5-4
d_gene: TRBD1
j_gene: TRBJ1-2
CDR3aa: CASSLGTGQNYGYTF
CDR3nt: TGTGCCAGCAGCTTGGGGACGGGACAGAACTATGGCTACACCTTC

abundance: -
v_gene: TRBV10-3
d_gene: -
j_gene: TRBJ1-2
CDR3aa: CATEDGTGIRGYTF
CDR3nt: TGTGCCACCGAAGACGGAACAGGGATTCGTGGCTACACCTTC

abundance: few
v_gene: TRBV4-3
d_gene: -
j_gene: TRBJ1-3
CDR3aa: CASSRITGGTTSGNTIYF
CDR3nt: TGCGCCAGCAGCCGCATAACGGGGGGCACCACCTCTGGAAACACCATATATTTT

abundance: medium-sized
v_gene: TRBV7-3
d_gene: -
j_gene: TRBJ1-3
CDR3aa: CASSLSGGAGNTIYF
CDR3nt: TGTGCCAGCAGCTTAAGCGGGGGAGCGGGAAACACCATATATTTT

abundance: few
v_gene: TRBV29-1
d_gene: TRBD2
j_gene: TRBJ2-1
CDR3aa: CSVTGLARSSYNEQFF
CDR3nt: TGCAGCGTCACGGGACTAGCTAGAAGCTCCTACAATGAGCAGTTCTTC

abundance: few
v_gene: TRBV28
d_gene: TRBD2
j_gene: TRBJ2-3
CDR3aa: CASRWRVSGGASNTQYF
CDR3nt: TGTGCCAGCAGATGGCGAGTCAGCGGGGGGGCATCAAACACGCAGTATTTT

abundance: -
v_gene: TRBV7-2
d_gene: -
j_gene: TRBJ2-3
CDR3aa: CASSLDRTPFYGTQYF
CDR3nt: TGTGCCAGCAGCTTAGACCGGACACCTTTTTATGGGACGCAGTATTTT

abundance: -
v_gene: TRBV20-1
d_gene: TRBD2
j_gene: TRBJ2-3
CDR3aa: CSASVSGLSTDTQYF
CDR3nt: TGCAGTGCTAGTGTTAGCGGGCTCTCCACAGATACGCAGTATTTT

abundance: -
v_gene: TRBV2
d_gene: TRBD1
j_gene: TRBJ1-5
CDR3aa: CASSIQGANQPQHF
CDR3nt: TGTGCCAGCAGTATTCAGGGGGCGAATCAGCCCCAGCATTTT

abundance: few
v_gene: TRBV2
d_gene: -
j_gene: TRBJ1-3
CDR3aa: CASRTGISGNTIYF
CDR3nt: TGTGCCAGCAGAACAGGGATCTCTGGAAACACCATATATTTT

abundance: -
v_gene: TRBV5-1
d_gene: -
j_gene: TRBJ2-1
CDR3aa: CASSSGGGSYNEQFF
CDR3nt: TGCGCCAGCAGCTCAGGTGGGGGGTCCTACAATGAGCAGTTCTTC

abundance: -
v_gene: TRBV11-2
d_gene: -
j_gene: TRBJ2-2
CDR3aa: CASSLDHRSYTTGELFF
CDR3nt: TGTGCCAGCAGCTTAGATCACCGGAGCTATACCACCGGGGAGCTGTTTTTT

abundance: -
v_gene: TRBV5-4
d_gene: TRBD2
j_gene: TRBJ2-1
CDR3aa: CASSKGLAVYNEQFF
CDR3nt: TGTGCCAGCAGCAAGGGACTAGCGGTGTACAATGAGCAGTTCTTC

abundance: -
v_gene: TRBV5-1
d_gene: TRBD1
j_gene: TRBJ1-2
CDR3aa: CASSFTGDGNYGYTF
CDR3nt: TGCGCCAGCAGCTTTACAGGGGATGGCAACTATGGCTACACCTTC

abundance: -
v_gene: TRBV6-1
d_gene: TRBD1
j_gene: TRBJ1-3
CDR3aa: CASSEVAGQSSGNTIYF
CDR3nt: TGTGCCAGCAGTGAAGTAGCGGGACAGAGCTCTGGAAACACCATATATTTT

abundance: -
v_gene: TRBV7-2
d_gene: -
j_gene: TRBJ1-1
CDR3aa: CASSSRQAMGTEAFF
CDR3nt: TGTGCCAGCAGCTCCCGACAGGCAATGGGGACTGAAGCTTTCTTT

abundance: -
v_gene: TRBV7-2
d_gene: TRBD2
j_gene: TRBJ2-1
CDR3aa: CASSFGRAGGGNEQFF
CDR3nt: TGTGCCAGCAGCTTCGGACGCGCGGGAGGGGGCAATGAGCAGTTCTTC

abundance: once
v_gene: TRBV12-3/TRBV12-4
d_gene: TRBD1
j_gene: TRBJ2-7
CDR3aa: CASSGDREGEQYF
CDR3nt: TGTGCCAGCAGCGGGGACAGGGAGGGCGAGCAGTACTTC

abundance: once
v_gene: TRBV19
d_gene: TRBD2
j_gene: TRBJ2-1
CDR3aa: CASSIALAGYNEQFF
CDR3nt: TGTGCCAGTAGTATAGCCCTAGCGGGGTACAATGAGCAGTTCTTC

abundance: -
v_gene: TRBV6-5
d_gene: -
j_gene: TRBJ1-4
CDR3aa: CASGGGATNEKLFF
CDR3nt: TGTGCCAGCGGGGGGGGTGCAACTAATGAAAAACTGTTTTTT

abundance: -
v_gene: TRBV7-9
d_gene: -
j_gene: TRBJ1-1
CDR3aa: CAQHRTEAFF
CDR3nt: TGTGCCCAACACCGCACTGAAGCTTTCTTT

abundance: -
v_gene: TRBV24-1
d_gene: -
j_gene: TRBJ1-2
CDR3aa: CATSAPGTSYTF
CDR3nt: TGTGCCACCAGTGCCCCTGGGACATCCTACACCTTC

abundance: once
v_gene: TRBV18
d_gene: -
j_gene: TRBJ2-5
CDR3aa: CASSPWADSTQYF
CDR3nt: TGTGCCAGCTCACCATGGGCAGATTCAACCCAGTACTTC

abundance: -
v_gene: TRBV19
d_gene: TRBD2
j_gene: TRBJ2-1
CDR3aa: CASNLAGGLSEQFF
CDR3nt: TGTGCCAGTAATCTAGCGGGGGGGCTCAGTGAGCAGTTCTTC

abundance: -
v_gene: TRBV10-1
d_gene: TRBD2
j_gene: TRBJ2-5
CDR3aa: CAITGTSDNPYQETQYF
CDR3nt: TGCGCCATAACCGGGACTAGCGATAACCCGTACCAAGAGACCCAGTACTTC

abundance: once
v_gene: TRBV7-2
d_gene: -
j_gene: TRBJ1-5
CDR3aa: CASSSTGNQPQHF
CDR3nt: TGTGCCAGCAGTTCAACAGGGAATCAGCCCCAGCATTTT

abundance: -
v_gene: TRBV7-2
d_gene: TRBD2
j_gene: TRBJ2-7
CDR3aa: CASSLVFQMTGGIPYEQYF
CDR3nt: TGTGCCAGCAGCTTAGTTTTCCAAATGACGGGAGGGATTCCCTACGAGCAGTACTTC

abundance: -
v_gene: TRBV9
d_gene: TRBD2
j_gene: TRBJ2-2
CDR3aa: CASSVVAGGPTRELFF
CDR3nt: TGTGCCAGCAGCGTAGTGGCGGGGGGGCCCACCAGGGAGCTGTTTTTT

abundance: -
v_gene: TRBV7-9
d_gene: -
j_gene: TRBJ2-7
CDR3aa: CASSSPRMGAFVSGQYF
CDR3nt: TGTGCCAGCAGCTCCCCGCGGATGGGAGCCTTTGTGAGCGGGCAGTACTTC

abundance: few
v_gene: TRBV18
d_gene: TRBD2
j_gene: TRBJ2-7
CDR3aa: CASSQPGTGGYEQYF
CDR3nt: TGTGCCAGCTCGCAGCCCGGGACGGGAGGCTACGAGCAGTACTTC

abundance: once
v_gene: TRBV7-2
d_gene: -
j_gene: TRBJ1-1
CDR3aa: CASSSSARGNTEAFF
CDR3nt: TGTGCCAGCAGCTCCTCAGCTCGGGGAAACACTGAAGCTTTCTTT

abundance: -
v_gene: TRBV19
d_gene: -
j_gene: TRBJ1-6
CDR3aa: CASSVDRNHNSPLHF
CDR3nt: TGTGCCAGTAGTGTGGACAGAAACCATAATTCACCCCTCCACTTT

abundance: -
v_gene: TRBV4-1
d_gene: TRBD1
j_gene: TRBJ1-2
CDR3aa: CASSQGQGFYGYTF
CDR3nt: TGCGCCAGCAGCCAAGGACAGGGCTTTTATGGCTACACCTTC

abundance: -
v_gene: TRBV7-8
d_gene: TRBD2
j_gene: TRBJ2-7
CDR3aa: CASSSVVKRGATYEQYF
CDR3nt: TGTGCCAGCAGCTCGGTAGTAAAGCGGGGGGCGACCTACGAGCAGTACTTC

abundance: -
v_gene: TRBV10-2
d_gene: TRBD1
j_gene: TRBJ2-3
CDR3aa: CASSWTGGNTDTQYF
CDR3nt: TGCGCCAGCAGTTGGACAGGGGGGAACACAGATACGCAGTATTTT

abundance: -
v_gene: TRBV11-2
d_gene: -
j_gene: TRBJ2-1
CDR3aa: CASSAIVGTYNEQFF
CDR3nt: TGTGCCAGCAGCGCCATTGTCGGGACCTACAATGAGCAGTTCTTC

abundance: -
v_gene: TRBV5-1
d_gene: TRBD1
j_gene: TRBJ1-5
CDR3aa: CASSRTGNHRIEPQHF
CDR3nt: TGCGCCAGCAGCCGGACAGGGAACCATCGGATTGAGCCCCAGCATTTT

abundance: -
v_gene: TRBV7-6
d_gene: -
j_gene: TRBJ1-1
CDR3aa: CASSLAPPGGVTEAFF
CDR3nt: TGTGCCAGCAGCTTAGCCCCCCCGGGAGGGGTGACTGAAGCTTTCTTT

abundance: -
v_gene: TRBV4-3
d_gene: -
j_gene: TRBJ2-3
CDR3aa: CASSQVGASATDTQYF
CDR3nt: TGCGCCAGCAGCCAAGTGGGGGCGTCAGCCACAGATACGCAGTATTTT

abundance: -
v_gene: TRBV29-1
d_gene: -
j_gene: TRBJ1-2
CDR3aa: CSASDMQGLVGYTF
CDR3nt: TGCAGCGCCTCGGATATGCAGGGGCTAGTAGGCTACACCTTC

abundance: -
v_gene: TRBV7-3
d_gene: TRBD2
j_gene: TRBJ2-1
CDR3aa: CASSPLAGGAIFEQFF
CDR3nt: TGTGCCAGCAGCCCATTAGCCGGGGGGGCCATTTTTGAGCAGTTCTTC

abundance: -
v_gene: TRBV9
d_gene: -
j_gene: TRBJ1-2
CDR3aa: CASSLNVRENENRVDF
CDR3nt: TGTGCCAGCAGCCTCAATGTCAGGGAAAATGAAAATAGGGTCGACTTC

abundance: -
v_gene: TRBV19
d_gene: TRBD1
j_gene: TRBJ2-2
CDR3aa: CASSIESTGAVPGELFF
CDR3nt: TGTGCCAGTAGTATAGAGTCGACAGGGGCGGTTCCCGGGGAGCTGTTTTTT

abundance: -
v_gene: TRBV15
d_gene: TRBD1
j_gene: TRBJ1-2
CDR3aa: CATSRDSGQTFNYGYTF
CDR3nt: TGTGCCACCAGCAGAGATTCGGGACAGACTTTTAACTATGGCTACACCTTC

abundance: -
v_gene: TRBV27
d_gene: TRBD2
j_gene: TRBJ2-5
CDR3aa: CASSFWTSGRETQYF
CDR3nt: TGTGCCAGCAGTTTTTGGACTAGCGGTAGGGAGACCCAGTACTTC

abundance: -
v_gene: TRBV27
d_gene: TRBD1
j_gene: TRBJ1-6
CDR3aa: CASSGGQGRNSPLHF
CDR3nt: TGTGCCAGCAGCGGTGGACAGGGGCGGAATTCACCCCTCCACTTT

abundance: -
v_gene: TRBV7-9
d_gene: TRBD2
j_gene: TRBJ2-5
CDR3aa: CATRRGLGAGGPVEETQYF
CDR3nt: TGTGCCACTAGAAGGGGACTGGGAGCGGGAGGCCCGGTGGAAGAGACCCAGTACTTC